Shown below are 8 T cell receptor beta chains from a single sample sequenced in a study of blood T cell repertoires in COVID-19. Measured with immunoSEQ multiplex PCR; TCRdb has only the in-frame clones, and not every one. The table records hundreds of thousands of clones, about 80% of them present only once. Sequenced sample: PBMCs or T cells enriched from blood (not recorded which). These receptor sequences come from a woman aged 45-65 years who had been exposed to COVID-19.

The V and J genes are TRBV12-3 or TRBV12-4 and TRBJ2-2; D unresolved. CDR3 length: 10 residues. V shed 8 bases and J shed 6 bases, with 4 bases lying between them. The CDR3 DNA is TGTGCCAGCGGCTCCGGGGAGCTGTTTTTT. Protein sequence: CASGSGELFF.

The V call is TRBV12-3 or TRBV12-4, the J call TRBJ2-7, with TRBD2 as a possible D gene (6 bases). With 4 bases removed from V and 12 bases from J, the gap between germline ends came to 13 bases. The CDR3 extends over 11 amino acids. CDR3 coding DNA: TGTGCCAGCAGTTGGGGACTCGGGCGGTACTTC. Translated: CASSWGLGRYF.

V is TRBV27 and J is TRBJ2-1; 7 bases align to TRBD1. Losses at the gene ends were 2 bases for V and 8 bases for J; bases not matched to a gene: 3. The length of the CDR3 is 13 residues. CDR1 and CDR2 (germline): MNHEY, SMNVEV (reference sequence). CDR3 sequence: CASSLAQGDEQFF. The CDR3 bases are TGTGCCAGCAGTTTAGCCCAGGGGGATGAGCAGTTCTTC.

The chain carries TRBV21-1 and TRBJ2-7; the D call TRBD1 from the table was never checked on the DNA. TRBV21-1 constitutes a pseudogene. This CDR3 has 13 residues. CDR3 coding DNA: TGTGCCAGCCGACAGGGGGCCTCCTACGAGCAGTACTTC. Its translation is CASRQGASYEQYF.

The CDR3, as DNA: TGTGCCAGCAGTTTAAACCAGGGGCACACTGAAGCTTTCTTT. Translating gives CASSLNQGHTEAFF. The V and J genes are TRBV28 and TRBJ1-1; a weak D match, TRBD1 (6 bases). V was shortened by 2 bases and J by 3 bases, with 10 bases between the two germline ends. CDR1 MDHEN and CDR2 SYDVKM come from the germline V gene. CDR3 length equals 14 residues.

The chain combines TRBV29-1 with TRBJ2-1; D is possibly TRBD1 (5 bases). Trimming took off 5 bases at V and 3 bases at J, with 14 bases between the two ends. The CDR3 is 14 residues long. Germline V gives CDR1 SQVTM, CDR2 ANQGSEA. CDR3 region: CSVKPLQGYNEQFF. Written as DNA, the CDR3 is TGCAGCGTTAAACCCCTCCAGGGCTACAATGAGCAGTTCTTC.

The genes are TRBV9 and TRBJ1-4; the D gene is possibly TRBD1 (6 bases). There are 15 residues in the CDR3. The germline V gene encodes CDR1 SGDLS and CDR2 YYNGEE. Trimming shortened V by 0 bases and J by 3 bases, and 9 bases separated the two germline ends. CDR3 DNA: TGTGCCAGCAGCGTAGCAGGGGTCTCTAATGAAAAACTGTTTTTT. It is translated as CASSVAGVSNEKLFF. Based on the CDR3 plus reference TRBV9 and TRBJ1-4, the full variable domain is DSGVTQTPKHLITATGQRVTLRCSPRSGDLSVYWYQQSLDQGLQFLIQYYNGEERAKGNILERFSAQQFPDLHSELNLSSLELGDSALYFCASSVAGVSNEKLFFGSGTQLSVL.

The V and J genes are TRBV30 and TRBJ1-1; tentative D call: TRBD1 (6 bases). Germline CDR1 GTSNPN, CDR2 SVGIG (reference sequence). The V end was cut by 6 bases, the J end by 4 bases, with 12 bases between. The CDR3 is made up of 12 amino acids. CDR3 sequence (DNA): TGTGCCTGCCCTAGGGGGAGCACTGAAGCTTTCTTT. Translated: CACPRGSTEAFF.